This is a list of T cell receptor beta chains from one sample in a study of human CD8 memory T cell subsets. TCRdb re-called the 5' RACE reads and shows each CDR3 protein once, DNA omitted. The table lists 9,500 to 12,000 distinct CDR3 sequences. The sequencing sample was made of CD8+ T cells from PBMCs. The receptors derive from a human donor in good health. The CDR3 runs from the conserved cysteine through the conserved F or W. Each record gives: CDR3 protein, J gene, V gene, clone size. Only part of the rows carry a size: once, few, many, or a class if the clone is expanded.

CASSQQGKYGNVNTEAFF	TRBJ1-1	TRBV28	-
CATSRVFGVTDTQYF	TRBJ2-3	TRBV15	-
CAISESGGVGEQYF	TRBJ2-7	TRBV10-3	-
CASSQAGAVNTEAFF	TRBJ1-1	TRBV4-1	-
CASSQTLAGAVGNEQFF	TRBJ2-1	TRBV4-3	-
CSASSEDFLGGRSSYNEQFF	TRBJ2-1	TRBV20-1	-
CASLSGLSYNEQFF	TRBJ2-1	TRBV6-2/TRBV6-3	-
CSAKDRNTEAFF	TRBJ1-1	TRBV29-1	medium-sized
CASRWTTGSPLHF	TRBJ1-6	TRBV6-2/TRBV6-3	-
CASKDSEGSGGNTIYF	TRBJ1-3	TRBV13	-
CASSGGPTVQPQHF	TRBJ1-5	TRBV6-1	-
CASSVDGANHNEQFF	TRBJ2-1	TRBV9	-
CASDGPLSNEQFF	TRBJ2-1	TRBV12-3/TRBV12-4	-
CASSPEGLAGTNPYEQYF	TRBJ2-7	TRBV5-1	-
CASRQTNEQYF	TRBJ2-7	TRBV5-5	-
CASSAPGLGGGEQFF	TRBJ2-1	TRBV14	medium-sized
CASSVQGFAYNEQFF	TRBJ2-1	TRBV5-4	-
CASSSGLAYEQYF	TRBJ2-7	TRBV7-9	medium-sized
CASSLEGGGPGELFF	TRBJ2-2	TRBV7-2	-
CASSVSGENTGELFF	TRBJ2-2	TRBV6-4	-
CSAEDLVNQETQYF	TRBJ2-5	TRBV29-1	medium-sized
CASCPSGEGEQFF	TRBJ2-1	TRBV6-5	-